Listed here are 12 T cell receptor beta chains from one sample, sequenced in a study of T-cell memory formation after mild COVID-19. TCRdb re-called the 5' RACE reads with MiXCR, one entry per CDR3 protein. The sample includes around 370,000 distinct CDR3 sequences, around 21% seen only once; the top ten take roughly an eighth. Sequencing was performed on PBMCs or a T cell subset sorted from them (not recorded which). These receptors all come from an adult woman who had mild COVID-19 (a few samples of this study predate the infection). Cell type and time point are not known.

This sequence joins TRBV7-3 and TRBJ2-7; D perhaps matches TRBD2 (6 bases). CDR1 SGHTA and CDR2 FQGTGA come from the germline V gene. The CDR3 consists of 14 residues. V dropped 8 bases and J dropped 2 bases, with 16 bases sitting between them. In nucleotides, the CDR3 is TGTGCCAGCGCTGCGGGACCCGTGGCCTACGAGCAGTACTTC. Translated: CASAAGPVAYEQYF. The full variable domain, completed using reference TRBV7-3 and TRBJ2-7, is GAGVSQTPSNKVTEKGKYVELRCDPISGHTALYWYRQSLGQGPEFLIYFQGTGAADDSGLPNDRFFAVRPEGSVSTLKIQRTERGDSAVYLCASAAGPVAYEQYFGPGTRLTVT.

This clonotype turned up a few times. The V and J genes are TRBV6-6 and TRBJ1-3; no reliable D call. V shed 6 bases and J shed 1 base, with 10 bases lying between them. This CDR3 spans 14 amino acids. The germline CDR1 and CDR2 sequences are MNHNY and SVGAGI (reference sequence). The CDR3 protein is CASRNTLSGNTIYF. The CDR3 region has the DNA TGTGCCAGCAGGAACACGCTTTCTGGAAACACCATATATTTT.

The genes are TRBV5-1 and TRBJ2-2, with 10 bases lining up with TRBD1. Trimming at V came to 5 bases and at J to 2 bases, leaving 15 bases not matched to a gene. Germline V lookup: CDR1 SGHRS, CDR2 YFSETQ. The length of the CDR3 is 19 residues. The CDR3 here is CASRMYLGQGSTNTGELFF. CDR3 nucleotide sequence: TGCGCCAGCAGGATGTATTTGGGACAGGGGTCTACTAACACCGGGGAGCTGTTTTTT.

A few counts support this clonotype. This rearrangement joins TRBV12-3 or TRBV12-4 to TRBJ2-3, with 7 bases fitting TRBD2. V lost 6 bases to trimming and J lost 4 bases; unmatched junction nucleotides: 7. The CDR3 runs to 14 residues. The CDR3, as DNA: TGTGCCAGCAGGCCACTAGCGTTACCAGATACGCAGTATTTT. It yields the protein CASRPLALPDTQYF.

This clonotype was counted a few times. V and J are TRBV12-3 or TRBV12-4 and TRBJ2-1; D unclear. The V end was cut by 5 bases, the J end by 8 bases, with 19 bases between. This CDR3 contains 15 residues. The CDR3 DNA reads TGTGCCAGCAGTCTGTCCCGGGCGCCAAGCGATGAGCAGTTCTTC. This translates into CASSLSRAPSDEQFF.

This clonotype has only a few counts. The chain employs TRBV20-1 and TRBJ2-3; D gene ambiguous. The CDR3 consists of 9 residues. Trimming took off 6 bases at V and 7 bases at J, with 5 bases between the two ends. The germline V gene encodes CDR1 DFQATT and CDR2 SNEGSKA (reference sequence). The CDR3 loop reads CSAGYTQYF. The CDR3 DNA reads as TGCAGTGCGGGATATACGCAGTATTTT.

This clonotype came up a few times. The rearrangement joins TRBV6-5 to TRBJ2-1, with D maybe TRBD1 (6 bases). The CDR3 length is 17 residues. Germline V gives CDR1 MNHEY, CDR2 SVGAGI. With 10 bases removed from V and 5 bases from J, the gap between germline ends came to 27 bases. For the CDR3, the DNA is TGTGCCACCCGCGATCAGAGGGTTGTTGAGGGGGACAATGAGCAGTTCTTC. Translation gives CATRDQRVVEGDNEQFF.

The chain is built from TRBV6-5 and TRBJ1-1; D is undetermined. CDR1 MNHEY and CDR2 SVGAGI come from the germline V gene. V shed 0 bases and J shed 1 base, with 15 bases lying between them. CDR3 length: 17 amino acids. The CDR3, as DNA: TGTGCCAGCAGTTACTCGAAGTTTTGGATAGAGAACACTGAAGCTTTCTTT. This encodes CASSYSKFWIENTEAFF.

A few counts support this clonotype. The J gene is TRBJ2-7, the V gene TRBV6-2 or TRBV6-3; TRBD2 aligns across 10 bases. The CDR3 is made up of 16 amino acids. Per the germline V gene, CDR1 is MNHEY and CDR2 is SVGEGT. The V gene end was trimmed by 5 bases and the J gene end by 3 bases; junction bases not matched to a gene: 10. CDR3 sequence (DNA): TGTGCCAGCAGTGTGGATACTAGCGGGGTCAGCTACGAGCAGTACTTC. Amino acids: CASSVDTSGVSYEQYF.

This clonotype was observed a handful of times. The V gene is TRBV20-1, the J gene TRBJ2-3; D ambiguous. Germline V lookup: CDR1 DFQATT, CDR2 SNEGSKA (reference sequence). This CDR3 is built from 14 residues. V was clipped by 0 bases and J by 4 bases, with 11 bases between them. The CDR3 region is CSARDKESADTQYF. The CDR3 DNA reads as TGCAGTGCTAGAGATAAGGAGTCTGCAGATACGCAGTATTTT.

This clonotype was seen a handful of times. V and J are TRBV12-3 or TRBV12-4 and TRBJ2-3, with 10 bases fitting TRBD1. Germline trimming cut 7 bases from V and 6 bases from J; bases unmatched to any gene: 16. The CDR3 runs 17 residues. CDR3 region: CASTPPEDRGRWDTQYF. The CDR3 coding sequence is TGTGCCAGCACCCCCCCCGAAGACAGGGGGCGTTGGGATACGCAGTATTTT.

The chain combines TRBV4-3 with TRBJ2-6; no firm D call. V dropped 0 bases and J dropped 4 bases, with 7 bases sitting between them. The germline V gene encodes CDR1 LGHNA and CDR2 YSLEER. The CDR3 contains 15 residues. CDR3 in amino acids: CASSQEDVGANVLTF. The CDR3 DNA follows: TGCGCCAGCAGCCAAGAAGACGTGGGGGCCAACGTCCTGACTTTC.